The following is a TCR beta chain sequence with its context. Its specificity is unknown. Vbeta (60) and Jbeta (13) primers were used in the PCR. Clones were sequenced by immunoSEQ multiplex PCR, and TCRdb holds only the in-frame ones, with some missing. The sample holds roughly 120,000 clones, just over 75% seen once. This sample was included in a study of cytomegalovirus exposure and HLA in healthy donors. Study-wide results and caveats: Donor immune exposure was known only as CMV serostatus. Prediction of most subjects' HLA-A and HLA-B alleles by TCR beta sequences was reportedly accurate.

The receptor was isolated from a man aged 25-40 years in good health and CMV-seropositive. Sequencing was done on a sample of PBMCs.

CDR3 region: CASSVGLAGGYQETQYF. The CDR3 bases are TGTGCCAGCAGCGTGGGACTAGCGGGGGGGTACCAAGAGACCCAGTACTTC. The V and J genes are TRBV9 and TRBJ2-5; 16 bases line up with TRBD2. V lost 2 bases and J lost 0; bases outside the gene matches: 1. The CDR3 runs to 17 residues. Looked up from germline, CDR1 is SGDLS and CDR2 is YYNGEE.